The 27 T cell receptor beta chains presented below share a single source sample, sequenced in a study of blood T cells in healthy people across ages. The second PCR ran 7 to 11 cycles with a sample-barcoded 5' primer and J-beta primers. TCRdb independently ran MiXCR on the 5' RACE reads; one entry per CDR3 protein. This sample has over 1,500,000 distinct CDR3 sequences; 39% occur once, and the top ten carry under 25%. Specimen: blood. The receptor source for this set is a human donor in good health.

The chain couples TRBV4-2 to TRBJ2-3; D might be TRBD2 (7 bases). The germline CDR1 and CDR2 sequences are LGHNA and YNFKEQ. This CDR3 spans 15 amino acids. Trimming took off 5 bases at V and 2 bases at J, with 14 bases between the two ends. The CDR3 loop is CASSNGGQPTDTQYF. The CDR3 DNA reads TGTGCCAGCAGCAACGGGGGGCAGCCCACAGATACGCAGTATTTT.

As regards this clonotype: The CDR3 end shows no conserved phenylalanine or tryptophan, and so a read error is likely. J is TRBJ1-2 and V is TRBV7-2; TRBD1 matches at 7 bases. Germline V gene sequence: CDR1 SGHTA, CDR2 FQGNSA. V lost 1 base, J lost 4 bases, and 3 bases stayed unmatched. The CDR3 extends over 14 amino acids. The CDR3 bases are TGTGCCAGCAGCTTAGGGGGACAGCGCTATGGCTACACCTGC. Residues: CASSLGGQRYGYTC.

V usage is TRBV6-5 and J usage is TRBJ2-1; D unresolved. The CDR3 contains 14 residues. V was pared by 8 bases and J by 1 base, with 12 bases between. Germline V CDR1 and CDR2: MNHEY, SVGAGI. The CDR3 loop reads CASGDMGSYNEQFF. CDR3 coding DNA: TGTGCCAGCGGAGATATGGGGTCCTACAATGAGCAGTTCTTC.

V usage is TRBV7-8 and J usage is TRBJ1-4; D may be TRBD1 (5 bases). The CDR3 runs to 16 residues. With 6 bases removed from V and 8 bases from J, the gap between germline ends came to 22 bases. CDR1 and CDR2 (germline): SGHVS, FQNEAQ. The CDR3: CASSIKGGEGWEKLFF. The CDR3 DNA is TGTGCCAGCAGTATCAAGGGAGGGGAAGGTTGGGAAAAACTGTTTTTT.

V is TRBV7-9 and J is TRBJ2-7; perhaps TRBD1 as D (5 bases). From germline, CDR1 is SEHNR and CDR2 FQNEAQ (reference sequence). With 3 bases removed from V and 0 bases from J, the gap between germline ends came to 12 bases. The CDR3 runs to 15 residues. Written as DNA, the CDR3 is TGTGCCAGCAGCTTGGGCCAAAGGGGCTCCTACGAGCAGTACTTC. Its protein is CASSLGQRGSYEQYF.

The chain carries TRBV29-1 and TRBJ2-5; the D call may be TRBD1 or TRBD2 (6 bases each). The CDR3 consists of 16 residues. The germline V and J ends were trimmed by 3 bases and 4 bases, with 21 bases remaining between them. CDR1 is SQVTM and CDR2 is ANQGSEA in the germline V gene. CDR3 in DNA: TGCAGCGTTGAGCAGGGAGGCAGGGGATTAGGAGAGACCCAGTACTTC. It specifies CSVEQGGRGLGETQYF.

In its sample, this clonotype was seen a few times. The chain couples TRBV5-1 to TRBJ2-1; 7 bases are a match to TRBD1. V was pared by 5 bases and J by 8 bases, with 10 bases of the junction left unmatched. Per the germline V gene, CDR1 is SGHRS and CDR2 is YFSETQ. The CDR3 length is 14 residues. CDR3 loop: CASREGADLDEQFF. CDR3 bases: TGCGCCAGCAGAGAGGGGGCTGATTTAGATGAGCAGTTCTTC.

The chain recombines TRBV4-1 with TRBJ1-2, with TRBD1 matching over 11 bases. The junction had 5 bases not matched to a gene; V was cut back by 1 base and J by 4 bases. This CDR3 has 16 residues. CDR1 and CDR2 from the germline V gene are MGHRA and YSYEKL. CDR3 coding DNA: TGCGCCAGCAGCCAAGGCCCGGGACAGGGGGTCTATGGCTACACCTTC. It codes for CASSQGPGQGVYGYTF.

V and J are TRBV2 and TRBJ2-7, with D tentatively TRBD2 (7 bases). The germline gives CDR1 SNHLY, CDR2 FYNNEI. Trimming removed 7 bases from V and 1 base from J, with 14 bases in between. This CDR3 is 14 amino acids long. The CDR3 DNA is TGTGCCAGCACCCGGGAGGACAGATCCTACGAGCAGTACTTC. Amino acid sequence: CASTREDRSYEQYF.

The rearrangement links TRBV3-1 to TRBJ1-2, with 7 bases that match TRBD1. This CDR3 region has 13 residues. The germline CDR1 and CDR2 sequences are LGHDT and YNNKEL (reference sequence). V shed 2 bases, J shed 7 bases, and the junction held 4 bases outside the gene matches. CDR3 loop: CASSQQGGSGYTF. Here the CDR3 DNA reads TGTGCCAGCAGCCAACAGGGGGGTAGTGGCTACACCTTC.

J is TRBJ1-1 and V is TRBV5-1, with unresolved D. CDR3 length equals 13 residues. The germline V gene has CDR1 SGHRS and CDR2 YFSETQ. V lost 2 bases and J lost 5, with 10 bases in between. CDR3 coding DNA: TGCGCCAGCAGCTTCCTCTCCGGGACTGAAGCTTTCTTT. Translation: CASSFLSGTEAFF.

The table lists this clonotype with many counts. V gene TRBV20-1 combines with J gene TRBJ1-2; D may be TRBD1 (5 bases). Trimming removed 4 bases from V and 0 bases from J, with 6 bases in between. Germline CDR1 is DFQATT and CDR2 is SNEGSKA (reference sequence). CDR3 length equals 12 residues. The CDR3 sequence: CSAKGANYGYTF. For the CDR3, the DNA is TGCAGTGCTAAAGGGGCTAACTATGGCTACACCTTC.

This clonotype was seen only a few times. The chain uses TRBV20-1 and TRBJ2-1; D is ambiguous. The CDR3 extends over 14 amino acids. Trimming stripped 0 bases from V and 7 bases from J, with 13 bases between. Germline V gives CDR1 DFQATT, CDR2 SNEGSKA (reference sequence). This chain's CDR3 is CSARDRVLVNEQFF. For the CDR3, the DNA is TGCAGTGCTAGAGACCGGGTCCTCGTAAATGAGCAGTTCTTC.

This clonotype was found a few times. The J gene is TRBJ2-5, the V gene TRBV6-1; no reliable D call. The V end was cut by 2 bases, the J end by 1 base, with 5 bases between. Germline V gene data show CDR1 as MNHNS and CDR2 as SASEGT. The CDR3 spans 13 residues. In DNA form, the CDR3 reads TGTGCCAGCAGTGAAAGGTTCCAAGAGACCCAGTACTTC. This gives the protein CASSERFQETQYF.

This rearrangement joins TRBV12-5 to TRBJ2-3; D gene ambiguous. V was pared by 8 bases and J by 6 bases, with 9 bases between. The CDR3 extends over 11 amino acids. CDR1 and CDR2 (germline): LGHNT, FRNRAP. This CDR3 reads CASTQRDTQYF. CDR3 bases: TGTGCTAGTACCCAAAGGGATACGCAGTATTTT. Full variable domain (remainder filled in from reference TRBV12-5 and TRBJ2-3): DARVTQTPRHKVTEMGQEVTMRCQPILGHNTVFWYRQTMMQGLELLAYFRNRAPLDDSGMPKDRFSAEMPDATLATLKIQPSEPRDSAVYFCASTQRDTQYFGPGTRLTVL.

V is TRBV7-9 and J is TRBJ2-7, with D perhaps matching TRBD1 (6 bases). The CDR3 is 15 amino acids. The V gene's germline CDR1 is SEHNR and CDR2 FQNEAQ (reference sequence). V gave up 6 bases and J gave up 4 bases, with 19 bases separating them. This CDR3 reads CASRPTRGRGYEQYF. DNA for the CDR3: TGTGCCAGCAGACCCACGAGGGGCAGGGGTTACGAGCAGTACTTC.

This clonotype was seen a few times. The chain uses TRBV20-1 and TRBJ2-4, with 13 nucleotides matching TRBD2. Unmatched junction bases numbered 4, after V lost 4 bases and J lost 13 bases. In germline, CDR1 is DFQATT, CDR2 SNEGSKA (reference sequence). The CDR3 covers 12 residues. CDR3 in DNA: TGCAGTGCTAAGACTAGCGGGGGGACGCAGTACTTC. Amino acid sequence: CSAKTSGGTQYF.

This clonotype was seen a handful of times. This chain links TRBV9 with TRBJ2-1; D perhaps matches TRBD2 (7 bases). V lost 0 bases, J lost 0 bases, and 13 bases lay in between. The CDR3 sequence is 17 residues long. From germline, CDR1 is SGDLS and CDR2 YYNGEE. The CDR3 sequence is CASSVGGGTSSYNEQFF. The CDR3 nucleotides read TGTGCCAGCAGCGTAGGGGGGGGCACAAGCTCCTACAATGAGCAGTTCTTC.

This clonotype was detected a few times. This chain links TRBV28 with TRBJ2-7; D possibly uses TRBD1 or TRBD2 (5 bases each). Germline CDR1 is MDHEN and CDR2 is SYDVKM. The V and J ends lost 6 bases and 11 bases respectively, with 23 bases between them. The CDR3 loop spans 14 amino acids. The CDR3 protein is CASRIAGYLRGEYF. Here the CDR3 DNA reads TGTGCCAGCAGGATAGCCGGCTACCTGCGAGGGGAGTACTTC.

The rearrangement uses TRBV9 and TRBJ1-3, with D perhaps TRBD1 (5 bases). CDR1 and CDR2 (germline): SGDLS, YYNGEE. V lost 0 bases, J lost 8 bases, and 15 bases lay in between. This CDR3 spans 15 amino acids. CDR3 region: CASSVERGRSHTIYF. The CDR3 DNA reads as TGTGCCAGCAGCGTAGAAAGGGGTCGGAGTCACACCATATATTTT.

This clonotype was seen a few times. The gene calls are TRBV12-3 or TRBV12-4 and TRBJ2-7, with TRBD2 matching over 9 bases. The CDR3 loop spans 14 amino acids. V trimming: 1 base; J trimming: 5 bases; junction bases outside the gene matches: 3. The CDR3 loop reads CASSLVVAGDEQYF. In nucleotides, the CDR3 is TGTGCCAGCAGTTTAGTGGTAGCGGGGGACGAGCAGTACTTC.

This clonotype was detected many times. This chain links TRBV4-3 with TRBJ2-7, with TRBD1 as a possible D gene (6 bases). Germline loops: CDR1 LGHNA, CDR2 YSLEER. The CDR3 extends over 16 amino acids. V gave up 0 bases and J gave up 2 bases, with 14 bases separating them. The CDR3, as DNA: TGCGCCAGCAGCCAAGAAGCAAACAGGGCAGCCTACGAGCAGTACTTC. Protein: CASSQEANRAAYEQYF.

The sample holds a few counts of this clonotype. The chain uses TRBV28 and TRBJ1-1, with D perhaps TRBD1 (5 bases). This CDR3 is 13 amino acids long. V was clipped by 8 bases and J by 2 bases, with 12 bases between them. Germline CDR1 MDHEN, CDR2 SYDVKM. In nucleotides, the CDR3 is TGTGCCAGCTCCAACAGGCACAACACTGAAGCTTTCTTT. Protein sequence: CASSNRHNTEAFF.

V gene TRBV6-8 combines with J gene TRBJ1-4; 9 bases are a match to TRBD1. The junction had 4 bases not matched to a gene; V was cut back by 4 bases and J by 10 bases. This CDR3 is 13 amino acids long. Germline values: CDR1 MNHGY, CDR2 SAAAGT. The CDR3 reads CASSWDRVVKLFF. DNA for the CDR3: TGTGCCAGCAGTTGGGACAGGGTCGTAAAACTGTTTTTT.

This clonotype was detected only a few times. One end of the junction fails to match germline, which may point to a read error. The CDR3 DNA reads TGTGCCAGTAGCCCCCCCTGGGGGGATAACACAGATACGCAGTATTTT. The encoded protein is CASSPPWGDNTDTQYF. The rearrangement links TRBV3-1 to TRBJ2-3; D might be TRBD2 (6 bases). From germline, CDR1 is LGHDT and CDR2 YNNKEL (reference sequence). The CDR3 runs 16 residues.

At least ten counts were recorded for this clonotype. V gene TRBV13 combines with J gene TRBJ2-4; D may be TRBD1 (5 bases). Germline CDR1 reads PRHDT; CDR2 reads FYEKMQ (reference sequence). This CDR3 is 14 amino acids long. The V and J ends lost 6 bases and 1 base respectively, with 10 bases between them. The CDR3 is CASRLRDAKNIQYF. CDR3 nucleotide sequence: TGTGCCAGCAGACTCAGGGATGCCAAAAACATTCAGTACTTC. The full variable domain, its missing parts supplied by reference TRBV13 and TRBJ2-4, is AAGVIQSPRHLIKEKRETATLKCYPIPRHDTVYWYQQGPGQDPQFLISFYEKMQSDKGSIPDRFSAQQFSDYHSELNMSSLELGDSALYFCASRLRDAKNIQYFGAGTRLSVL.

CDR3 sequence reads: CATSAWTSSTDTQYF. The CDR3 bases are TGTGCCACCAGTGCTTGGACTAGCTCCACAGATACGCAGTATTTT. The chain uses TRBV24-1 and TRBJ2-3, with 8 nucleotides matching TRBD2. J gave up 2 bases and V 5 bases, and 5 bases lay outside the gene matches. The V gene's germline CDR1 is KGHDR and CDR2 SFDVKD. The CDR3 loop spans 15 amino acids.